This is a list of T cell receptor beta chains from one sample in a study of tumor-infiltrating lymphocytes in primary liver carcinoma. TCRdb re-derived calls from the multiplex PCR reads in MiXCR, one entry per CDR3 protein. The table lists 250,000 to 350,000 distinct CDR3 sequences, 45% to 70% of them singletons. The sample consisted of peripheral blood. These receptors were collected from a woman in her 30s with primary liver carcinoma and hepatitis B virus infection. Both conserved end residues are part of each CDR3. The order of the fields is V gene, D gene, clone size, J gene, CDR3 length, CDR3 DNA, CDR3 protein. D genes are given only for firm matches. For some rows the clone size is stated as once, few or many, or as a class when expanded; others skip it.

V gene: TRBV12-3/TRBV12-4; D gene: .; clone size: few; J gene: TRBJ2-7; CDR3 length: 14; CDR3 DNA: TGTGCCAGCAGTCCACTCGGGACCTCCCACGAGCAGTACTTC; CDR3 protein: CASSPLGTSHEQYF
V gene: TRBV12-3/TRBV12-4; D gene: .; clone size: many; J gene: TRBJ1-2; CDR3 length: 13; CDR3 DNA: TGTGCCAGCAGTTTACAGGTGGACTATGGCTACACCTTC; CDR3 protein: CASSLQVDYGYTF
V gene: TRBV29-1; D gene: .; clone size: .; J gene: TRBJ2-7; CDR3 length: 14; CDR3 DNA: TGCAGCGTCGGACACGACAGATGCTCCTACGAGCAGTACTTC; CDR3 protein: CSVGHDRCSYEQYF
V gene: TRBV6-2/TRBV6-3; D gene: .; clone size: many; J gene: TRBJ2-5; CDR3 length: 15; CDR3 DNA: TGTGCCAGCAGCCAGCGAGGGGAACCTCGGGAGACCCAGTACTTC; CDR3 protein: CASSQRGEPRETQYF
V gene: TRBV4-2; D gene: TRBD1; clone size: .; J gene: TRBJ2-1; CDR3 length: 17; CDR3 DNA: TGTGCCAGCAGCCAAGAACAGGGGCCGAGCTCCTACAATGAACAGTTCTTC; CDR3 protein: CASSQEQGPSSYNEQFF
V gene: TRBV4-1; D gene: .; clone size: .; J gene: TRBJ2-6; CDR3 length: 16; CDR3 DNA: TGCGCCATCAACCAAGATTGGGGGGCCGGGGCCAACGTCCTGACTTTC; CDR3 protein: CAINQDWGAGANVLTF
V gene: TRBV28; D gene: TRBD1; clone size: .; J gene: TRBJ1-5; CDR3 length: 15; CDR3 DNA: TGTGCCAGCAGCCCAGGGGGTATGAGCAATCAGCCCCAGCATTTT; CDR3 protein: CASSPGGMSNQPQHF
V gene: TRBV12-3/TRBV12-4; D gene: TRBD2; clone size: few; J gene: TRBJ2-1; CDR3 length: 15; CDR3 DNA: TGTGCCAGCACCACGGGGGACTATTGGGGGAATGAGCAGTTCTTC; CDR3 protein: CASTTGDYWGNEQFF
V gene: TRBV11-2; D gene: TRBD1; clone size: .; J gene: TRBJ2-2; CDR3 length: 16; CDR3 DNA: TGTGCCAGCAGCTCAGTCGGGACAGGGATACCCGGGGAGCTGTTTTTT; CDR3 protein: CASSSVGTGIPGELFF
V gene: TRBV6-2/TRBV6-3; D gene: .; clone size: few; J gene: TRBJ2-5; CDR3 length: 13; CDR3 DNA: TGTGCCAGCAACGGGAAGATCGGCGAGACCCAGTACTTC; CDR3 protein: CASNGKIGETQYF
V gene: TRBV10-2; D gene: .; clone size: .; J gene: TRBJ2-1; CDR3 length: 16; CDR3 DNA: TGCGCCAGCAGTGACGCGGGCAGTCCCTACTACAATGAGCAGTTCTTC; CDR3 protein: CASSDAGSPYYNEQFF
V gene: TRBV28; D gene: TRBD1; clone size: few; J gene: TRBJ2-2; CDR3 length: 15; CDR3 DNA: TGTGCCAGCAGACGACAGGGGGCCGGTACCGGGGAGCTGTTTTTT; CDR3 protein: CASRRQGAGTGELFF
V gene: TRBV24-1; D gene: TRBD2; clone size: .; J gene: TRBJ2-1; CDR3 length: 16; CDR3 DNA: TGTGCCACCAGTGCCCTGGGACTAGCGGGCGACAATGAGCAGTTCTTC; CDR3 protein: CATSALGLAGDNEQFF
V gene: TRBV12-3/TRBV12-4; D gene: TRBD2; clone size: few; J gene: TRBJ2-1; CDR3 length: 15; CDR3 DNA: TGTGCCAGCAGTTTAGTTGCGGGAGGGGAGAGTGAGCAGTTCTTC; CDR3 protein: CASSLVAGGESEQFF
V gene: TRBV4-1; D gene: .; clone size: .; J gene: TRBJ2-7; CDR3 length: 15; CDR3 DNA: TGCGCCAGCAGCCACTCTGTCACAGGCGCCTACGAGCAGTACTTC; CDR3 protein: CASSHSVTGAYEQYF
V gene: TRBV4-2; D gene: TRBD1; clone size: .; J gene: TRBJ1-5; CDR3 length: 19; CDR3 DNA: TGTGCCAGCAGCAGGGGGCAGGTTACGGGATTACGGAGTAATCAGCCCCAGCATTTT; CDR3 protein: CASSRGQVTGLRSNQPQHF
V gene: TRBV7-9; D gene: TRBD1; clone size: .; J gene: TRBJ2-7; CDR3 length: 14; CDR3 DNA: TGTGCCAGCAGCTTGGGACAGGGTTACTACGAGCAGTACTTC; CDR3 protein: CASSLGQGYYEQYF
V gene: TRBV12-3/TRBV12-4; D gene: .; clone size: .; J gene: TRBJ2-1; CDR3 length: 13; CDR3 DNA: TGTGCCAGCCTTAATAGCTCCTACAATGAGCAGTTCTTC; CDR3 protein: CASLNSSYNEQFF
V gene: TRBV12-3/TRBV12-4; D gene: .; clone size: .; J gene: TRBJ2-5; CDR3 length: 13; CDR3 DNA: TGTGCCAGCAGGCCAGGCAGGCTGGAGACCCAGTACTTC; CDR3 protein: CASRPGRLETQYF
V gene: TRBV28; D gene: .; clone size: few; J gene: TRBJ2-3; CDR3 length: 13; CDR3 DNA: TGTGCCAGCGAACGGGGGCCGGGAGATACGCAGTATTTT; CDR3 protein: CASERGPGDTQYF
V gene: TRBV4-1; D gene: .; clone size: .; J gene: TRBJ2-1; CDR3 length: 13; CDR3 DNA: TGCGCCAGCAGTACCCCCGCGGCCAATGAGCAGTTCTTC; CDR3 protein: CASSTPAANEQFF
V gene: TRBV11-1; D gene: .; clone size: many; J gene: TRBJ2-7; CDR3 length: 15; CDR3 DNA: TGTGCCAGCATTGCTCGGGGGGCCTCCCCCTACGAGCAGTACTTC; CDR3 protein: CASIARGASPYEQYF
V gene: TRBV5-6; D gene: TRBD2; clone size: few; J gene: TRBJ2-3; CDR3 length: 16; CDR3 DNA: TGTGCCAGCAGCTTCGATGAGACTAGCGAGACAGATACGCAGTATTTT; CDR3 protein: CASSFDETSETDTQYF
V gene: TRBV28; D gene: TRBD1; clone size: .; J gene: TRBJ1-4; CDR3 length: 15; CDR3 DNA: TGTGCCAGCAAGACAGGGGGCGGCGGGGCTGAAAAACTGTTTTTT; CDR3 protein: CASKTGGGGAEKLFF
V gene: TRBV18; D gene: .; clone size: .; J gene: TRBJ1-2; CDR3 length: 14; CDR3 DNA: TGTGCCAGCTCACCATCAGCCCGGTCCTATGGCTACACCTTC; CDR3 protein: CASSPSARSYGYTF
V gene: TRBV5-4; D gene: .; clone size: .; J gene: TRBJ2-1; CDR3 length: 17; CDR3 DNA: TGTGCCAGCAGTTATTACCCCATGGACGTTCCCGACAATGAGCAGTTCTTC; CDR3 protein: CASSYYPMDVPDNEQFF